The 2 T cell receptor beta chains given below trace back to one sample, sequenced in a study of human CD8 memory T cell subsets. Libraries of TCR beta chains were produced by 5' RACE (UMI-labeled). TCRdb reprocessed the 5' RACE reads, with one entry per CDR3 protein and no DNA. The sample table sets out more than 3,500 distinct CDR3 sequences. Sequenced: CD8+ T cells from PBMCs. These receptors were collected from a human donor in good health.

Frequency places this clonotype as medium-sized. V is TRBV28 and J is TRBJ1-1. Germline assignment: CDR1 MDHEN and CDR2 SYDVKM. The CDR3 extends over 15 amino acids. The CDR3 reads CASSFSAGWGTEAFF.

This clonotype is identified as medium-sized from frequency. V gene TRBV7-9 combines with J gene TRBJ2-7. CDR1 is SEHNR and CDR2 is FQNEAQ in the germline V gene (reference sequence). This CDR3 comprises 14 residues. The CDR3 spells CASSLVGSSYEQYF.